This T cell receptor beta chain was found in a study of T cell repertoires in cytomegalovirus infection. TCRdb fed the reads into MiXCR, producing one record per CDR3 protein. The sample has 680,000 or so distinct CDR3 sequences; 35% to 45% are singletons. The CDR3 consists of 14 residues. Between the trimmed V and J ends, which lost 6 bases and 12 bases, there was a span of 18 bases. Germline assignment: CDR1 MDHEN and CDR2 SYDVKM. The receptor comes from a human donor in good health (CMV status not recorded). Some clones in this sample may be carry-over from other donors' samples. The specimen was PBMCs. V is TRBV28 and J is TRBJ1-6; D perhaps matches TRBD1 (6 bases). CDR3 in DNA: TGTGCCAGCAGACCGCTTGGGGGGCGAAAACCCCTCCACTTT. Its protein product is CASRPLGGRKPLHF.